This T cell receptor (beta chain) was sequenced during a study of blood T cell repertoires in COVID-19 (dated by TCRdb to 2019 to 2021). As for the study more broadly: Collaborator samples came from the United States, Italy and Spain and covered acute and convalescent phases of COVID-19. The prospective study material was composed of cDNA or gDNA derived from T cells, B-cell-depleted T cells, or PBMCs. The dataset comprised deeply sampled blood TCRbeta repertoires from subjects exposed to, actively infected with, or recovered from COVID-19. The repertoires were released in a freely available public database intended as a resource for research on the immune response to SARS-CoV-2. Samples were obtained from the ongoing ImmuneRACE study (first 160 participants) and from some 1,300 subjects provided by 6 global collaborators. Sample metadata almost always included a de-identified subject ID, COVID-19 status, age in years and sex. Where available, HLA class I and class II types were taken from metadata supplied by the sample provider and were not determined by assay-based typing. Study-wide conclusions, independent of this receptor: How much clinical and demographic metadata was included differed by source and by participant, and the metadata was provided uncurated.

V is trimmed back by 6 bases and J by 3 bases, and the junction contains 2 bases that no gene match accounts for. The CDR3 holds 12 amino acids from the cysteine to the phenylalanine. CDR3 DNA is the only sequence kept; it has 36 bases, read in frame from the first base. CDR1 and CDR2, looked up from the germline V gene, are MDHEN and SYDVKM. In the case of this clone: Its antigen remains undetermined. Base qualities are not at hand, and no much larger clone is one base apart.

TCRbeta CDR3 regions were amplified from genomic DNA using the immunoSEQ Assay, a bias-controlled multiplex PCR. The paper's processing steps were these. Nucleated cell counts per sample were estimated from amplification of reference gene primers within the assay. Sequence reads were collapsed and filtered to measure the absolute abundance of every unique TCRbeta CDR3 rearrangement. For each sample, productive Simpson clonality was calculated by taking the square root of Simpson's diversity index across productive rearrangements. Entries here come from immuneACCESS through TCRdb and include only in-frame sequences with V and J called. Some clones fail to appear in such tables; in the studies checked, an unresolved V gene covers under half of the shortfall, and the cause of the remainder is unknown. V, J and clone size reflect that table, while D and trimming were determined from the DNA. The sample profile shows hundreds of thousands of clones; 85% to 90% of them were found once. Of the sample, under 14% falls within the top ten clones.

One collaborating source in Seattle enrolled patients during active infection and followed them longitudinally through the course of disease. Each collaborating institution followed its own protocols to collect whole blood in K2EDTA tubes. For TCRbeta analysis, collaborator samples were shipped as frozen whole blood, as isolated PBMCs, or as DNA extracted from either sample type. Rearrangement joined TRBV28 to TRBJ2-7; TRBD2 aligns with 7 central bases. The receptor's source is a middle-aged man with COVID-19, enrolled during active disease. The sequencing input was peripheral blood. CDR3 protein: CASRRTSYEQYF. The nucleotide sequence is given as TGTGCCAGCAGACGGACTAGCTACGAGCAGTACTTC.